This T cell receptor (beta chain) appears in the sequencing data of a study of Graves' ophthalmopathy and Graves' hyperthyroidism. Study-wide background: Stable hyperthyroidism meant no ophthalmopathy within 18 months of follow-up.

This clonotype was detected ten times or more. What it recognizes is unknown. Study observations and caveats: In blood, most expanded thyroid clonotypes above 0.001 frequency were also detected.

The CDR3 contains 12 residues. The V gene's germline CDR1 is DFQATT and CDR2 SNEGSKA (reference sequence). Trimming left V 3 bases short and J 8 bases short, with 13 bases between. RNA transcripts served as template for amplifying TCR beta CDR3 sequences. Second-round multiplex PCR followed a first-round RT-PCR using HTBI primers. TCRdb re-derived calls from the multiplex PCR reads in MiXCR, one entry per CDR3 protein. Among about 1.1 million distinct CDR3 sequences listed, 36% were seen once. Additional autoimmune diseases, uncontrolled infections, pregnancy or lactation disqualified patients. Clinical symptoms, serum thyroxine, TRAb, thyroid ultrasound and orbital computed tomography were relied on for diagnosis.

The receptor was derived from an adult man with Graves' hyperthyroidism. The rearrangement joins TRBV20-1 to TRBJ1-2; D gene uncertain. The sample comprised peripheral blood or thyroid tissue (not recorded which). CDR3 coding DNA: TGCAGTGCTAGTCGGCGCGGGCGCGGCTACACCTTC. Its translation is CSASRRGRGYTF.